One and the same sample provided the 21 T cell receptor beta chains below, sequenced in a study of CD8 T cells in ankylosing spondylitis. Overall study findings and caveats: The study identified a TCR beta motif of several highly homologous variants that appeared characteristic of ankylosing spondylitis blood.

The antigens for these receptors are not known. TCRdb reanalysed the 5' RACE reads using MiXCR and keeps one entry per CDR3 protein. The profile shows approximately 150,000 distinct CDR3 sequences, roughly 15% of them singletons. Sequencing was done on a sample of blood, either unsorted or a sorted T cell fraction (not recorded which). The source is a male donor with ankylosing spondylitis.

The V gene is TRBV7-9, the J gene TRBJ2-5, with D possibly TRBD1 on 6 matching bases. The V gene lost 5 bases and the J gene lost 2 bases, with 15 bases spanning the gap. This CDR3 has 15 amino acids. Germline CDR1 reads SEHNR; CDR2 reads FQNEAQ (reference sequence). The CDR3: CASSIQTGRQETQYF. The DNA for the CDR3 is TGTGCCAGCAGCATACAAACAGGGCGGCAAGAGACCCAGTACTTC.

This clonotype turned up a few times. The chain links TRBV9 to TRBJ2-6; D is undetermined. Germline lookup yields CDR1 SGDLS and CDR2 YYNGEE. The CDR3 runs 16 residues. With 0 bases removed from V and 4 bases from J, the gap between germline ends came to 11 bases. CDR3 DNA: TGTGCCAGCAGCGTAGTAGGGCGTTCGGGGGCCAACGTCCTGACTTTC. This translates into CASSVVGRSGANVLTF.

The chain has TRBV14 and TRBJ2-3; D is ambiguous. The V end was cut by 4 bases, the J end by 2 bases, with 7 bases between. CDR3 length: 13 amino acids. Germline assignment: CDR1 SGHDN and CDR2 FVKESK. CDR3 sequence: CASSPLNTDTQYF. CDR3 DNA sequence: TGTGCCAGCAGCCCGTTGAACACAGATACGCAGTATTTT.

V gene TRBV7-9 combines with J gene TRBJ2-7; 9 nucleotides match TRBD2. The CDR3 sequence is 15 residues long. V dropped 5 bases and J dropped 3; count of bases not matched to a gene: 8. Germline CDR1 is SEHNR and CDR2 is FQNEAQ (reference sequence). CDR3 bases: TGTGCCAGCAGCCCGTCGGGTAGCGGGGGCTACGAGCAGTACTTC. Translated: CASSPSGSGGYEQYF.

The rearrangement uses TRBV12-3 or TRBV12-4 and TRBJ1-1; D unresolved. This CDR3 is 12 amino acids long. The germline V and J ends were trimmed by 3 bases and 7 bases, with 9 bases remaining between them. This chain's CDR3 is CASSFNLLEAFF. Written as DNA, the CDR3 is TGTGCCAGCAGTTTCAACCTCCTTGAAGCTTTCTTT.

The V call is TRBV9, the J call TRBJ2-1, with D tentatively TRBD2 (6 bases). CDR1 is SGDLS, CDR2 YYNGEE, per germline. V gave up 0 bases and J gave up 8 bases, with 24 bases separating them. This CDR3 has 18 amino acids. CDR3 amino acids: CASSVGLDLSMGRDEQFF. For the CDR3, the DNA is TGTGCCAGCAGCGTAGGACTAGATCTAAGTATGGGTCGGGATGAGCAGTTCTTC.

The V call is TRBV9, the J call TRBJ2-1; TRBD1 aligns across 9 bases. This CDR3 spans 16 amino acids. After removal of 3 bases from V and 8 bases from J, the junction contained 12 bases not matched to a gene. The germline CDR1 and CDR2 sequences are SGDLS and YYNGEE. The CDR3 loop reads CASSGLPSGTGHEQFF. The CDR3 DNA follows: TGTGCCAGCAGCGGGCTACCCTCCGGGACAGGGCATGAGCAGTTCTTC.

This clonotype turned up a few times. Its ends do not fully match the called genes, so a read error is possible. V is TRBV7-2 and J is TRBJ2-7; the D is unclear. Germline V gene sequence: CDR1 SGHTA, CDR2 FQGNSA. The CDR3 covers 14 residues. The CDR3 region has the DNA TGTGCCAGCAGCTTAAGCGCTGCCTCCCACGAGCAGTACTTC. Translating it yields CASSLSAASHEQYF.

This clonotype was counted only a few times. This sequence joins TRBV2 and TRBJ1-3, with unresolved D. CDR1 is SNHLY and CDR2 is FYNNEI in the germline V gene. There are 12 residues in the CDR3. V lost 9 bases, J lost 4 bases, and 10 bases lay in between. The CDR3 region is CARKTEGNTIYF. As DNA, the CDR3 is TGTGCCAGAAAGACGGAAGGAAACACCATATATTTT. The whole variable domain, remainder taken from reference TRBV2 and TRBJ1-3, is EPEVTQTPSHQVTQMGQEVILRCVPISNHLYFYWYRQILGQKVEFLVSFYNNEISEKSEIFDDQFSVERPDGSNFTLKIRSTKLEDSAMYFCARKTEGNTIYFGEGSWLTVV.

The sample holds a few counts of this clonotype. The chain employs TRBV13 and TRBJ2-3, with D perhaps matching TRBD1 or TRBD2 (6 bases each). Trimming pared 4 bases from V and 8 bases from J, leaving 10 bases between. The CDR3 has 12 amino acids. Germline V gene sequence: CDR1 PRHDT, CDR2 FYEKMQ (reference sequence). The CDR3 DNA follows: TGTGCCAGCAGCTCCGAGGGGGGTACGCAGTATTTT. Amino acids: CASSSEGGTQYF. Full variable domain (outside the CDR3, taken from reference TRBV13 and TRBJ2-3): AAGVIQSPRHLIKEKRETATLKCYPIPRHDTVYWYQQGPGQDPQFLISFYEKMQSDKGSIPDRFSAQQFSDYHSELNMSSLELGDSALYFCASSSEGGTQYFGPGTRLTVL.

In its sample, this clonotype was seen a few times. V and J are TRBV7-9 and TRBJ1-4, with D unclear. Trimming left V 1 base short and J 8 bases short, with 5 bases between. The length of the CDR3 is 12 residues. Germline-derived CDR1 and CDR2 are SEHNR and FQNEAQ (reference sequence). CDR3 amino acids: CASSLGGEKLFF. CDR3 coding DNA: TGTGCCAGCAGCTTAGGAGGGGAAAAACTGTTTTTT.

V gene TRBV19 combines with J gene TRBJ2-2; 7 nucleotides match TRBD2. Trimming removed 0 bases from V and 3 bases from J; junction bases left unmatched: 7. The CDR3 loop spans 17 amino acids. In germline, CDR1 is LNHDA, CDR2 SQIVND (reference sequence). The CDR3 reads CASSIDWDYLDTGELFF. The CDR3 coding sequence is TGTGCCAGTAGTATAGATTGGGACTACCTGGACACCGGGGAGCTGTTTTTT.

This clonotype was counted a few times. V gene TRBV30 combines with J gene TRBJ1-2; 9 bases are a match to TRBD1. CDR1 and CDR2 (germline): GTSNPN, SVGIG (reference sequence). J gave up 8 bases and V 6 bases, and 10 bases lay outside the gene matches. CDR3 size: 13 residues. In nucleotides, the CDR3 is TGTGCCTGCCGGGACAGGGCCCGAGTGGGCTACACCTTC. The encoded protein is CACRDRARVGYTF.

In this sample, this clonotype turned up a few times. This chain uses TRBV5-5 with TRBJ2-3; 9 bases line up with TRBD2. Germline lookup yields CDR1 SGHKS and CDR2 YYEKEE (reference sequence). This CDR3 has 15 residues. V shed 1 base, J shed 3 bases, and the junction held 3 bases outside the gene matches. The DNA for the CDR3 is TGTGCCAGCAGCTTGCGAGCGGGAGGAACAGATACGCAGTATTTT. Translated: CASSLRAGGTDTQYF.

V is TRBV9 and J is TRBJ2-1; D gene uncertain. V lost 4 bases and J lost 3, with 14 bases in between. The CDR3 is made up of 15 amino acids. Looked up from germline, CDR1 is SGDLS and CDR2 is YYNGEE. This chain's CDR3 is CASSPTQRGYNEQFF. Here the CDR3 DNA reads TGTGCCAGCAGCCCCACCCAGCGCGGCTACAATGAGCAGTTCTTC.

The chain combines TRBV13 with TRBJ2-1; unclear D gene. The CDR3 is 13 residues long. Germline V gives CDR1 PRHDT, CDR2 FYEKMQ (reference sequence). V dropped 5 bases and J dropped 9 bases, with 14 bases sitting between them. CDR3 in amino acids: CASSHNPAPEQFF. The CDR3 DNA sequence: TGTGCCAGCAGCCACAACCCTGCCCCTGAGCAGTTCTTC.

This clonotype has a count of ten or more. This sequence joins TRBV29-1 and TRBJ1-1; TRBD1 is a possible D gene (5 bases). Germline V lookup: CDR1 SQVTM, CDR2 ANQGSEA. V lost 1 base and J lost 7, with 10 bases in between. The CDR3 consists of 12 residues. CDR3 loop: CSVEGQRVEAFF. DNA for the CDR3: TGCAGCGTTGAAGGACAGAGGGTTGAAGCTTTCTTT.

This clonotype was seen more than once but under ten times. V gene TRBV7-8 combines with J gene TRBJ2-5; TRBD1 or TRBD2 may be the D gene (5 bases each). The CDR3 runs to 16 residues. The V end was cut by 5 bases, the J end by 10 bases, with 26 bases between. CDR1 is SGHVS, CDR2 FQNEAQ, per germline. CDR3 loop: CASSHLRDPRALGQYF. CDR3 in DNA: TGTGCCAGCAGCCACCTTCGGGACCCCAGAGCCTTGGGCCAGTACTTC.

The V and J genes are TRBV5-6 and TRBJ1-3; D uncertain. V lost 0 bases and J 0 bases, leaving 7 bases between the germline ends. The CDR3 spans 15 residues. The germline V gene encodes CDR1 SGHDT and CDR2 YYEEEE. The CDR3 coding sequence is TGTGCCAGCAGCTTGGGGCGGAACTCTGGAAACACCATATATTTT. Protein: CASSLGRNSGNTIYF.

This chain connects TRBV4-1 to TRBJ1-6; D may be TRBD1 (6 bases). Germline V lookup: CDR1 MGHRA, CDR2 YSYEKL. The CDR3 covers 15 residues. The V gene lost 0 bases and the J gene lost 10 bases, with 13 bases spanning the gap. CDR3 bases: TGCGCCAGCAGCCAAGATGAAGGGGGTGGGTCACCCCTCCACTTT. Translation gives CASSQDEGGGSPLHF.

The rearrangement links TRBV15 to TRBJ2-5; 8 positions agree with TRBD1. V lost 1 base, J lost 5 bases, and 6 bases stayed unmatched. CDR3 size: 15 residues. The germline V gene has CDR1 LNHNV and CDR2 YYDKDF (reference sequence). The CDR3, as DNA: TGTGCCACCAGCAGAGTTGCCAGGGGGCTTGAGACCCAGTACTTC. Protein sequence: CATSRVARGLETQYF.